A selection of T cell receptor beta chains follows, all from one sample in a study of neoadjuvant anti-PD-1 for oral cavity cancer. Sequencing was performed with immunoSEQ multiplex PCR; in TCRdb, only in-frame clones are kept and a portion is missing. The sample comprises under 8,500 clones, 40% to 60% of which are singletons, and over 9% rests with the top ten. Here the sequenced sample was tumor tissue, taken before nivolumab (anti-PD-1) treatment. These receptors originate from a person aged 35 to 85 with oral cavity squamous cell carcinoma. Both conserved end residues are trimmed from each CDR3.

v_gene	CDR3aa
TRBV27	ASSLAEKGDIQY
TRBV28	ASSLATSGTYEQY
TRBV19	ASSIHREGEAF
TRBV10-3	AISENLAGGYEQY
TRBV27	ATGLNSNQPQH
TRBV2	ASSLGGGELF
TRBV28	ASEGGGANVLT
TRBV6-1	ASSERGRPTLEQY
TRBV2	ASSLDRAGYT
TRBV30	AWSVGGGTEAF
TRBV14	ASSQDRRTSTGELF
TRBV7-8	ASSPRTSVVGELF
TRBV2	ASTGLAGGWDTGELF
TRBV4-1	ASSQGWGINEKLF
TRBV2	ASSPIQVKEKLF
TRBV19	ASSMLQGLQGNTIY
TRBV19	ASSIGARELF
TRBV2	ASSQSSYEQY
TRBV27	ASSLGKGSGQETQY
TRBV19	ASSRPVGAGGPNEQF
TRBV7-8	ASSPRRVSTDTQY
TRBV11-2	ASSPRDWTYEQY
TRBV7-2	ASSPITGTANYGYT
TRBV7-9	ASSFNYEQY
TRBV7-9	ASSSRDYTYEQY
TRBV19	ASSMSATSSYNEQF
TRBV28	ASKALVEAF
TRBV5-1	ASSPAGQEVGNTIY
TRBV9	ASIESGLAGGRDTQY
TRBV19	ASSPSGGPGETQY
TRBV6-1	ASSNDRVETQY
TRBV28	ASSLGTVSSYEQY
TRBV5-4	ASSPGTSGSTDTQY
TRBV27	ASSSPGQGNYGYT
TRBV6-5	ASSYTGPYEQY
TRBV6-5	ASSWGLAGGEQY
TRBV6-1	ASSVGSSGNTIY
TRBV5-6	ASSEGLGMSYT
TRBV14	ASSRGQVQF
TRBV28	ASSLGTGERRETQY
TRBV5-4	ASSLAQGAQGYYEQY
TRBV19	ASSRGRRNDYGYT
TRBV10-2	ASRQLAGVPNEQY
TRBV2	ASSERWTGELF
TRBV9	ASSVAGDLDSYNEQF
TRBV7-6	ASSRLASDTQY
TRBV2	ASSWGTSGNGDTQY